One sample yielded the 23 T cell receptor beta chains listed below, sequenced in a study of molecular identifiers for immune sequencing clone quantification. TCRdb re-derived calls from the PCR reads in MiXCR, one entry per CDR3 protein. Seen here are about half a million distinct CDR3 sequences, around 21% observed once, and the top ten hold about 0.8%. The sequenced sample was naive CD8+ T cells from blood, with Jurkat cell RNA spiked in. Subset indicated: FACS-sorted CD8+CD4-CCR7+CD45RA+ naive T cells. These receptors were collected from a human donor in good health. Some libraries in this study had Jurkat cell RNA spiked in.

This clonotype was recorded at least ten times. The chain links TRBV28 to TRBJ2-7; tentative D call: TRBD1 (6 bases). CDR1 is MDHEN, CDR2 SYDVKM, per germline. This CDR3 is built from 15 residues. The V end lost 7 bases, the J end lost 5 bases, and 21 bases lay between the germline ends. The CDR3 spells CASNPNRVYWDEQYF. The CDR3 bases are TGTGCCAGCAACCCAAACAGGGTATATTGGGACGAGCAGTACTTC.

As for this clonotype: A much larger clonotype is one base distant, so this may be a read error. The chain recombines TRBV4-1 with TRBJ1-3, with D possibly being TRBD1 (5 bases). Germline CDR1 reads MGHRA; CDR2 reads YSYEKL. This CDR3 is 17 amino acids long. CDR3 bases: TGCGCCAGCAGCCAAGAGATGGCGGGGCAGTCTGGAAACACCATACATTTT. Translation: CASSQEMAGQSGNTIHF.

This CDR3 reads CAWSTQENTEAFF. DNA of the CDR3: TGTGCCTGGAGTACCCAGGAGAACACTGAAGCTTTCTTT. The genes are TRBV30 and TRBJ1-1; D call uncertain. Trimming removed 2 bases from V and 1 base from J, with 8 bases in between. The length of the CDR3 is 13 residues. Germline V gene sequence: CDR1 GTSNPN, CDR2 SVGIG (reference sequence).

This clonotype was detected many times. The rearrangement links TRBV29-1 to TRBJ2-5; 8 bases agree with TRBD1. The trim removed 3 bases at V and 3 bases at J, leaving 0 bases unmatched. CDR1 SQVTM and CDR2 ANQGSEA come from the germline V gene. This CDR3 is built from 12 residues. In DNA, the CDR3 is TGCAGCGTTGAGACAGGGGAAGAGACCCAGTACTTC. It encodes CSVETGEETQYF.

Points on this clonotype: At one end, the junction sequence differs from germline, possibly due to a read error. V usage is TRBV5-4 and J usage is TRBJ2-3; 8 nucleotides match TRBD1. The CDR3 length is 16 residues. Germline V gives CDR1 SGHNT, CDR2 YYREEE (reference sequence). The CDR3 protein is CASNPETGEVTDTRYF. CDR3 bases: TGTGCCAGCAACCCCGAGACAGGGGAGGTGACAGATACGCGGTATTTT.

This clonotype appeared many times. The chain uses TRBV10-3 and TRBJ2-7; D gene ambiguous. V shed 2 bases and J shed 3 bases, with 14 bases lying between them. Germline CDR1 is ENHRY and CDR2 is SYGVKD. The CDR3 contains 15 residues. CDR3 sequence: CAISEPIGPHYEQYF. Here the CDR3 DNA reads TGTGCCATCAGTGAGCCGATCGGACCCCACTACGAGCAGTACTTC.

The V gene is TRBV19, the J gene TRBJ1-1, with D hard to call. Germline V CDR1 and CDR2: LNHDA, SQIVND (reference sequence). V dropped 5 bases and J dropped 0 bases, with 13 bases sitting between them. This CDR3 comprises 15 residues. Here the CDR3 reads CASSPPGEMNTEAFF. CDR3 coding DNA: TGTGCCAGTAGTCCACCGGGCGAGATGAACACTGAAGCTTTCTTT.

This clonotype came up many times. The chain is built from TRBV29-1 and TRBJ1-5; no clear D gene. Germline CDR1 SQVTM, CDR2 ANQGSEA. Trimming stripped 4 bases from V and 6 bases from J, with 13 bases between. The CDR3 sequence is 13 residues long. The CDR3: CSVAAGSGQPQHF. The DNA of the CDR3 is TGCAGCGTTGCCGCAGGCTCGGGTCAGCCCCAGCATTTT.

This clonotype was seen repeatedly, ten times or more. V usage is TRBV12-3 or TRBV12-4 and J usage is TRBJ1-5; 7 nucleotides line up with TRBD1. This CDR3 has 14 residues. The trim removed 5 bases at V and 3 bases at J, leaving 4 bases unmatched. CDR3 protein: CASSGTAFNQPQHF. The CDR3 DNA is TGTGCCAGCAGTGGGACAGCCTTCAATCAGCCCCAGCATTTT.

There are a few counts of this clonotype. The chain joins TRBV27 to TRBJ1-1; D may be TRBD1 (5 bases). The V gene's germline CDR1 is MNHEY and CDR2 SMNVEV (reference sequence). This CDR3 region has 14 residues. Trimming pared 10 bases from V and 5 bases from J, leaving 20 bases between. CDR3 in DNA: TGTGCCACCATGAACCTCCAGGGAGGTACTGAAGCTTTCTTT. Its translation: CATMNLQGGTEAFF.

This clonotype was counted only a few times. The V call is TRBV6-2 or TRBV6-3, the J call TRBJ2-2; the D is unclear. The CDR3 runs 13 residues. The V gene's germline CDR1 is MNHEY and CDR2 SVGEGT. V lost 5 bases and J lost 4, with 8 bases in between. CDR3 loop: CASSPSITGELFF. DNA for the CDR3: TGTGCCAGCAGTCCATCAATCACCGGGGAGCTGTTTTTT.

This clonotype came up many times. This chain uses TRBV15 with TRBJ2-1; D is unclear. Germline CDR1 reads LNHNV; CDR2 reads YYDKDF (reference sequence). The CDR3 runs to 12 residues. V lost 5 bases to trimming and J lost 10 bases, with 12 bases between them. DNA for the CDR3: TGTGCCACCAGCCGCCTAAAAGTGGAGCAGTTCTTC. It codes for CATSRLKVEQFF.

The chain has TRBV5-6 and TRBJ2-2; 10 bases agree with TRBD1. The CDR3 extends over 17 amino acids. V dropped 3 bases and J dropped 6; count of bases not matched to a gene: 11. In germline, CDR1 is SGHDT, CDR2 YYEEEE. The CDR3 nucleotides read TGTGCCAGCAGCTCGCCCCGGACAGGGGGTATCCCCGGGGAGCTGTTTTTT. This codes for CASSSPRTGGIPGELFF.

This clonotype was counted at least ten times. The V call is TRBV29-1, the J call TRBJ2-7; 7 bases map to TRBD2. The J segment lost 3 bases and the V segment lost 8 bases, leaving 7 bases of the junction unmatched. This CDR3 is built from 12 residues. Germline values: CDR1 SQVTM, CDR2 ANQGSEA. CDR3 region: CSCRASGYEQYF. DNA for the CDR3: TGCAGCTGCCGGGCTAGCGGCTACGAGCAGTACTTC.

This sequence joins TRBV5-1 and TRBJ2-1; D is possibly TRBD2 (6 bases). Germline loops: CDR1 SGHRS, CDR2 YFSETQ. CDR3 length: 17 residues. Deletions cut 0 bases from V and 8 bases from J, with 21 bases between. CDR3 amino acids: CASSLARGLLGSDEQFF. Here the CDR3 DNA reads TGCGCCAGCAGCTTGGCTCGGGGACTTCTCGGGTCGGATGAGCAGTTCTTC.

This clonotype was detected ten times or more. CDR3 DNA sequence: TGTGCCAGCAGTTTTTCGGGGATCGACACCGGGGAGCTGTTTTTT. It specifies CASSFSGIDTGELFF. The V gene is TRBV28, the J gene TRBJ2-2; possibly TRBD2 for D (5 bases). The CDR3 runs 15 residues. Germline CDR1 is MDHEN and CDR2 is SYDVKM. The germline V and J ends were trimmed by 3 bases and 3 bases, with 11 bases remaining between them.

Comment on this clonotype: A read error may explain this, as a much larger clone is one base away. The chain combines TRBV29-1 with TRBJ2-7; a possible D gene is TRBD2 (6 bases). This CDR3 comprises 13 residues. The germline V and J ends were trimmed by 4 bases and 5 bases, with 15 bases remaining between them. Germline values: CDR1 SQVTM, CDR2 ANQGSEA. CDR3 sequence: CSVAGGNSNEQYF. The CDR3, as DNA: TGCAGCGTTGCGGGCGGGAATAGCAACGAGCAGTACTTC.

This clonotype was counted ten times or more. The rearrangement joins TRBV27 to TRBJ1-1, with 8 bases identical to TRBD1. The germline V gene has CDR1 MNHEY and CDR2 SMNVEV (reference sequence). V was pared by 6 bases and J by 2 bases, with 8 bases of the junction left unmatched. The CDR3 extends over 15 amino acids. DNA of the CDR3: TGTGCCAGCAGCCGCGGACAGGGCCTAAACACTGAAGCTTTCTTT. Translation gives CASSRGQGLNTEAFF.

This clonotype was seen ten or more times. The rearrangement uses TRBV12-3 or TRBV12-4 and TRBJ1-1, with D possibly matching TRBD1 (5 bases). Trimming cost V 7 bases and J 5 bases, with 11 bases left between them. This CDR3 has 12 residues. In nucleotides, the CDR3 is TGTGCCAGCAAATGGTCAGGGACTGAAGCTTTCTTT. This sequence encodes CASKWSGTEAFF.

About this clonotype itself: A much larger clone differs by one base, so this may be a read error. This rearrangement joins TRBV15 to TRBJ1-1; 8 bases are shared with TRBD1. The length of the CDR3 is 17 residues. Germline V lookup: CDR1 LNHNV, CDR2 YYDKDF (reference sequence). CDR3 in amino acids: CASSRGRTGPLNTEAFF. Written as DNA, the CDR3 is TGTGCCTCCAGCAGAGGACGGACAGGGCCCTTGAACACTGAAGCTTTCTTT.

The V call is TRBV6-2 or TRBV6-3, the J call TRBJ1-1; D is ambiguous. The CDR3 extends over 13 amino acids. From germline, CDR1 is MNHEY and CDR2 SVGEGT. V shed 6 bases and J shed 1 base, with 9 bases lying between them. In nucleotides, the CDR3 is TGTGCCAGCAGCGAGACAAGGAACACTGAAGCTTTCTTT. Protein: CASSETRNTEAFF.

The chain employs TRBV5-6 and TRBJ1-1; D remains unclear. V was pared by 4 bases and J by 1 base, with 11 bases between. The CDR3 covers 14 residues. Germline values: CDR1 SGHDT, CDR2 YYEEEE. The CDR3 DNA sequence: TGTGCCAGCAGCCCTGCCCGGGGGAACACTGAAGCTTTCTTT. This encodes CASSPARGNTEAFF.

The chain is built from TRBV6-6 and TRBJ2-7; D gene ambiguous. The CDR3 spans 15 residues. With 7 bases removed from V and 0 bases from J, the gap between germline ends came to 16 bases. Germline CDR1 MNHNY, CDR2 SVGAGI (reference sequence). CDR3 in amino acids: CASNPFRYDSYEQYF. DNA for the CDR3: TGTGCCAGCAACCCCTTTCGATACGACTCCTACGAGCAGTACTTC.